The 30 T cell receptor beta chains in this list originate from one sample, sequenced in a study of T cell responses to AZD1222 COVID-19 vaccine. The method was immunoSEQ multiplex PCR; TCRdb's version includes in-frame clones alone and lacks a portion of them. The sample lists nearly 95,000 clones; roughly nine tenths were seen once. The specimen comprised peripheral blood, sampled 28 days after the second AZD1222 dose. The receptors come from an adult who received the AZD1222 COVID-19 vaccine.

The chain has TRBV9 and TRBJ1-1; TRBD1 agrees at 7 bases. The CDR3 covers 15 residues. CDR1 and CDR2 (germline): SGDLS, YYNGEE. V dropped 3 bases and J dropped 0; count of bases not matched to a gene: 5. The CDR3 nucleotides read TGTGCCAGCAGCGCTCCGACAGGGTTGAACACTGAAGCTTTCTTT. It codes for CASSAPTGLNTEAFF.

In its sample, this clone was seen a few times. The V gene is TRBV14, the J gene TRBJ1-1; 7 nucleotides align to TRBD1. Trimming cost V 2 bases and J 3 bases; bases outside gene matches: 12. This CDR3 region has 17 residues. CDR1 and CDR2 (germline): SGHDN, FVKESK. CDR3 residues: CASSQSVRGRVHTEAFF. CDR3 nucleotide sequence: TGTGCCAGCAGCCAATCGGTTAGGGGGCGAGTCCACACTGAAGCTTTCTTT. The complete variable domain, with remaining parts taken from reference TRBV14 and TRBJ1-1, reads EAGVTQFPSHSVIEKGQTVTLRCDPISGHDNLYWYRRVMGKEIKFLLHFVKESKQDESGMPNNRFLAERTGGTYSTLKVQPAELEDSGVYFCASSQSVRGRVHTEAFFGQGTRLTVV.

The rearrangement uses TRBV12-3 or TRBV12-4 and TRBJ1-1, with unresolved D. V was pared by 0 bases and J by 4 bases, with 6 bases between. The CDR3 has 13 amino acids. This chain's CDR3 is CASSLAVGTEAFF. The CDR3 bases are TGTGCCAGCAGTTTAGCGGTGGGCACTGAAGCTTTCTTT.

The J gene is TRBJ2-2, the V gene TRBV9; the D is unclear. The CDR3 has 15 amino acids. Germline V CDR1 and CDR2: SGDLS, YYNGEE. V was clipped by 0 bases and J by 0 bases, with 6 bases between them. The CDR3 reads CASSVDPANTGELFF. The CDR3 DNA reads TGTGCCAGCAGCGTAGACCCGGCGAACACCGGGGAGCTGTTTTTT.

This clone was recorded only once. This chain links TRBV6-2 or TRBV6-3 with TRBJ2-2; 8 bases are shared with TRBD2. V gave up 5 bases and J gave up 6 bases; unmatched junction bases: 8. The CDR3 sequence is 15 residues long. CDR1 and CDR2 from the germline V gene are MNHEY and SVGEGT. The CDR3: CASSQGLEWPGELFF. The DNA of the CDR3 is TGTGCCAGCAGTCAGGGACTAGAGTGGCCCGGGGAGCTGTTTTTT.

This sequence joins TRBV6-5 and TRBJ1-2; D might be TRBD1 (6 bases). Between the trimmed V and J ends, which lost 8 bases and 1 base, there was a span of 17 bases. CDR1 and CDR2 (germline): MNHEY, SVGAGI. The CDR3 runs 15 residues. The CDR3 is CASANLGHLNYGYTF. DNA of the CDR3: TGTGCCAGCGCAAACCTGGGACACCTTAACTATGGCTACACCTTC.

V and J are TRBV7-8 and TRBJ2-7; D gene uncertain. The germline V and J ends were trimmed by 0 bases and 0 bases, with 18 bases remaining between them. The CDR3 runs 18 residues. CDR1 SGHVS and CDR2 FQNEAQ come from the germline V gene. The CDR3 coding sequence is TGTGCCAGCAGCTTAGCCCCCTGGACGAGCCGTAACTCCTACGAGCAGTACTTC. Encoded protein: CASSLAPWTSRNSYEQYF.

V usage is TRBV5-1 and J usage is TRBJ2-2, with 10 bases lining up with TRBD1. V lost 4 bases, J lost 4 bases, and 7 bases stayed unmatched. The CDR3 is made up of 16 amino acids. The germline V gene encodes CDR1 SGHRS and CDR2 YFSETQ. CDR3 nucleotides: TGCGCCAGCAGCGCGACAGGGGGCAGCAGCACCGGGGAGCTGTTTTTT. Translation: CASSATGGSSTGELFF.

The rearrangement uses TRBV6-5 and TRBJ1-1, with 7 bases identical to TRBD1. From germline, CDR1 is MNHEY and CDR2 SVGAGI. The CDR3 runs to 13 residues. Trimming cost V 4 bases and J 1 base; bases outside gene matches: 0. The CDR3 is CASSWTGNTEAFF. The DNA for the CDR3 is TGTGCCAGCAGTTGGACAGGGAACACTGAAGCTTTCTTT.

The sample holds one count of this clone. The chain carries TRBV5-1 and TRBJ1-2, with 8 bases identical to TRBD1. The V gene's germline CDR1 is SGHRS and CDR2 YFSETQ. Trimming removed 4 bases from V and 5 bases from J; junction bases left unmatched: 7. This CDR3 contains 14 residues. The CDR3 DNA follows: TGCGCCAGCAGCCCGGACAGGGTGGGATATGGCTACACCTTC. Encoded protein: CASSPDRVGYGYTF.

This clone has a single count. The chain carries TRBV7-3 and TRBJ2-2; D gene unclear. Germline V gene lookup returns CDR1 SGHTA and CDR2 FQGTGA. This CDR3 spans 12 amino acids. V was pared by 4 bases and J by 7 bases, with 7 bases between. The CDR3 here is CASSSPGGELFF. The CDR3, as DNA: TGTGCCAGCAGCTCCCCGGGCGGGGAGCTGTTTTTT. Based on the CDR3 plus reference TRBV7-3 and TRBJ2-2, the full variable domain is GAGVSQTPSNKVTEKGKYVELRCDPISGHTALYWYRQSLGQGPEFLIYFQGTGAADDSGLPNDRFFAVRPEGSVSTLKIQRTERGDSAVYLCASSSPGGELFFGEGSRLTVL.

The rearrangement joins TRBV4-1 to TRBJ2-1, with 9 bases that match TRBD2. This CDR3 is 15 amino acids long. Trimming cost V 1 base and J 9 bases; bases outside gene matches: 7. Per the germline V gene, CDR1 is MGHRA and CDR2 is YSYEKL. The CDR3 DNA is TGCGCCAGCAGCCAAGGCGGGAGGGCCAAGGGTGAGCAGTTCTTC. Protein: CASSQGGRAKGEQFF.

The chain has TRBV5-1 and TRBJ1-2, with 9 bases that match TRBD1. With 0 bases clipped from V and 6 bases from J, the junction kept 6 bases outside the gene matches. Germline V gene data show CDR1 as SGHRS and CDR2 as YFSETQ. This CDR3 has 15 residues. CDR3 sequence: CASSLDGDRADGYTF. CDR3 bases: TGCGCCAGCAGCTTGGATGGGGACAGGGCGGATGGCTACACCTTC.

This chain uses TRBV9 with TRBJ1-2; 8 bases fit TRBD1. Losses at the gene ends were 1 base for V and 6 bases for J; bases not matched to a gene: 11. This CDR3 has 16 amino acids. Per germline, CDR1 SGDLS and CDR2 YYNGEE. The CDR3 DNA reads TGTGCCAGCAGCGTACTGTTAACAGGGGGGACTAATGGCTACACCTTC. Its protein product is CASSVLLTGGTNGYTF.

The DNA for the CDR3 is TGTGCCAGCAGCGGGGCTAGCGGGGCAACAGATACGCAGTATTTT. Amino acid sequence: CASSGASGATDTQYF. The chain couples TRBV9 to TRBJ2-3; 9 bases are a match to TRBD2. The CDR3 runs to 15 residues. The ends lost 3 bases at V and 3 bases at J; junction bases unmatched: 5. Germline loops: CDR1 SGDLS, CDR2 YYNGEE.

This clone was counted a single time. V is TRBV2 and J is TRBJ2-5, with D possibly matching TRBD2 (6 bases). CDR1 and CDR2 (germline): SNHLY, FYNNEI. Trimming removed 7 bases from V and 2 bases from J, with 14 bases in between. There are 14 residues in the CDR3. The CDR3 DNA reads as TGTGCCAGCACCAGGGCTAGCGTACAAGAGACCCAGTACTTC. This codes for CASTRASVQETQYF.

CDR3 coding DNA: TGTGCCAGCAGCTTTTACGGACAGCCCCAGCATTTT. Its translation: CASSFYGQPQHF. V is TRBV13 and J is TRBJ1-5; unclear D gene. The germline CDR1 and CDR2 sequences are PRHDT and FYEKMQ (reference sequence). Trimming shortened V by 3 bases and J by 7 bases, and 7 bases separated the two germline ends. This CDR3 has 12 residues.

This clone was counted a single time. V is TRBV11-3 and J is TRBJ2-2; 13 bases are shared with TRBD2. CDR1 and CDR2 from the germline V gene are SGHNT and YENEEA. The CDR3 length is 16 residues. Trimming took 5 bases from V and 4 from J; bases not matched to a gene: 4. DNA for the CDR3: TGTGCCAGCAGCCTTGGGACTAGCGGGGCCACCGGGGAGCTGTTTTTT. Its protein is CASSLGTSGATGELFF. Combining the CDR3 with reference TRBV11-3 and TRBJ2-2 gives the whole variable domain EAGVVQSPRYKIIEKKQPVAFWCNPISGHNTLYWYLQNLGQGPELLIRYENEEAVDDSQLPKDRFSAERLKGVDSTLKIQPAELGDSAVYLCASSLGTSGATGELFFGEGSRLTVL.

DNA for the CDR3: TGTGCCAGCAGTCACCCCGCGGGGGGCGAGTTCAACGAGCAGTACTTC. It encodes CASSHPAGGEFNEQYF. J is TRBJ2-7 and V is TRBV6-2 or TRBV6-3, with 8 bases identical to TRBD2. Germline lookup yields CDR1 MNHEY and CDR2 SVGEGT. With 5 bases clipped from V and 5 bases from J, the junction kept 14 bases outside the gene matches. CDR3 size: 16 residues.

As concerns this clone: The sample contains more than one DNA sequence encoding this CDR3. The chain links TRBV30 to TRBJ1-1, with 11 bases lining up with TRBD1. The germline V gene has CDR1 GTSNPN and CDR2 SVGIG (reference sequence). J was trimmed by 5 bases and V by 6 bases; bases with no gene match: 5. This CDR3 has 13 amino acids. The CDR3 loop is CACSRDRGTEAFF. The CDR3 DNA reads as TGTGCCTGTTCCCGGGACAGGGGGACTGAAGCTTTCTTT.

The chain joins TRBV24-1 to TRBJ1-6, with 8 bases aligning to TRBD1. This CDR3 has 17 residues. After removal of 0 bases from V and 5 bases from J, the junction contained 5 bases not matched to a gene. Looked up from germline, CDR1 is KGHDR and CDR2 is SFDVKD. This chain's CDR3 is CATSDLRQGWNNSPLHF. CDR3 sequence (DNA): TGTGCCACCAGTGATTTGAGACAGGGGTGGAATAATTCACCCCTCCACTTT.

This sequence joins TRBV5-1 and TRBJ1-1; no clear D. The CDR3 covers 14 residues. Germline CDR1 is SGHRS and CDR2 is YFSETQ. The ends were cut back, 6 bases at V and 1 base at J, with 13 bases in the middle. The CDR3 protein is CASKVAPENTEAFF. As DNA, the CDR3 is TGCGCCAGCAAGGTTGCCCCCGAGAACACTGAAGCTTTCTTT.

V and J are TRBV14 and TRBJ2-2; tentative D call: TRBD2 (5 bases). The germline V gene encodes CDR1 SGHDN and CDR2 FVKESK. V gave up 4 bases and J gave up 4 bases, with 19 bases separating them. The CDR3 is 17 residues long. CDR3 in DNA: TGTGCCAGCAGCCCACGGAGGTCAGCTAGTATCACCGGGGAGCTGTTTTTT. Translating gives CASSPRRSASITGELFF.

This chain joins TRBV5-5 and TRBJ2-2, with no clear D. This CDR3 region has 16 residues. Germline CDR1 and CDR2: SGHKS and YYEKEE (reference sequence). Between the trimmed V and J ends, which lost 2 bases and 5 bases, there was a span of 16 bases. The CDR3 region has the DNA TGTGCCAGCAGCTTAAGGGCCGACATGGGGACCGGGGAGCTGTTTTTT. Its translation: CASSLRADMGTGELFF.

This clone has a handful of counts. The chain links TRBV18 to TRBJ1-2, with a possible D match to TRBD1 (6 bases). Trimming cost V 0 bases and J 5 bases, with 19 bases left between them. Germline-derived CDR1 and CDR2 are KGHSH and LQKENI. CDR3 length equals 17 residues. The CDR3 DNA is TGTGCCAGCTCACCACCGAATACAGGGCAGACACCTTATGGCTACACCTTC. The encoded protein is CASSPPNTGQTPYGYTF.

The chain is built from TRBV2 and TRBJ2-7, with D possibly being TRBD1 (6 bases). Trimming took 6 bases from V and 5 from J, leaving 11 bases between them. Germline values: CDR1 SNHLY, CDR2 FYNNEI. The CDR3 extends over 12 amino acids. In DNA form, the CDR3 reads TGTGCCAGCAGACCAGGGGTAAACGAGCAGTACTTC. This gives the protein CASRPGVNEQYF.

The chain employs TRBV7-2 and TRBJ1-1; 7 bases map to TRBD1. Germline values: CDR1 SGHTA, CDR2 FQGNSA. CDR3 length: 17 amino acids. With 5 bases clipped from V and 0 bases from J, the junction kept 12 bases outside the gene matches. CDR3: CASSLQPTGFVNTEAFF. For the CDR3, the DNA is TGTGCCAGCAGCCTACAACCGACAGGGTTTGTGAACACTGAAGCTTTCTTT. The whole variable domain, filled in from reference TRBV7-2 and TRBJ1-1, reads GAGVSQSPSNKVTEKGKDVELRCDPISGHTALYWYRQSLGQGLEFLIYFQGNSAPDKSGLPSDRFSAERTGGSVSTLTIQRTQQEDSAVYLCASSLQPTGFVNTEAFFGQGTRLTVV.

The chain links TRBV6-6 to TRBJ1-3; D possibly corresponds to TRBD1 (5 bases). The CDR3 sequence is 21 residues long. V lost 6 bases to trimming and J lost 8 bases, with 38 bases between them. CDR1 is MNHNY, CDR2 SVGAGI, per germline (reference sequence). The CDR3 here is CASSPTSGIRTQTGRQDTIYF. The CDR3 DNA sequence: TGTGCCAGCAGCCCAACCTCCGGGATCAGAACACAAACGGGGCGTCAAGACACCATATATTTT.

The rearrangement uses TRBV25-1 and TRBJ1-3; D call uncertain. This CDR3 contains 12 residues. V was pared by 8 bases and J by 0 bases, with 5 bases between. Germline V gene sequence: CDR1 MGHDK, CDR2 SYGVNS. CDR3 DNA sequence: TGTGCCAGCTGGAGCTCTGGAAACACCATATATTTT. Translating gives CASWSSGNTIYF.

The chain links TRBV9 to TRBJ2-1, with a weak D call TRBD1 (6 bases). The V end was cut by 2 bases, the J end by 8 bases, with 14 bases between. The germline gives CDR1 SGDLS, CDR2 YYNGEE. CDR3 length: 14 amino acids. CDR3 protein: CASSVDSLSHEQFF. CDR3 DNA: TGTGCCAGCAGCGTGGACAGTCTAAGCCATGAGCAGTTCTTC.